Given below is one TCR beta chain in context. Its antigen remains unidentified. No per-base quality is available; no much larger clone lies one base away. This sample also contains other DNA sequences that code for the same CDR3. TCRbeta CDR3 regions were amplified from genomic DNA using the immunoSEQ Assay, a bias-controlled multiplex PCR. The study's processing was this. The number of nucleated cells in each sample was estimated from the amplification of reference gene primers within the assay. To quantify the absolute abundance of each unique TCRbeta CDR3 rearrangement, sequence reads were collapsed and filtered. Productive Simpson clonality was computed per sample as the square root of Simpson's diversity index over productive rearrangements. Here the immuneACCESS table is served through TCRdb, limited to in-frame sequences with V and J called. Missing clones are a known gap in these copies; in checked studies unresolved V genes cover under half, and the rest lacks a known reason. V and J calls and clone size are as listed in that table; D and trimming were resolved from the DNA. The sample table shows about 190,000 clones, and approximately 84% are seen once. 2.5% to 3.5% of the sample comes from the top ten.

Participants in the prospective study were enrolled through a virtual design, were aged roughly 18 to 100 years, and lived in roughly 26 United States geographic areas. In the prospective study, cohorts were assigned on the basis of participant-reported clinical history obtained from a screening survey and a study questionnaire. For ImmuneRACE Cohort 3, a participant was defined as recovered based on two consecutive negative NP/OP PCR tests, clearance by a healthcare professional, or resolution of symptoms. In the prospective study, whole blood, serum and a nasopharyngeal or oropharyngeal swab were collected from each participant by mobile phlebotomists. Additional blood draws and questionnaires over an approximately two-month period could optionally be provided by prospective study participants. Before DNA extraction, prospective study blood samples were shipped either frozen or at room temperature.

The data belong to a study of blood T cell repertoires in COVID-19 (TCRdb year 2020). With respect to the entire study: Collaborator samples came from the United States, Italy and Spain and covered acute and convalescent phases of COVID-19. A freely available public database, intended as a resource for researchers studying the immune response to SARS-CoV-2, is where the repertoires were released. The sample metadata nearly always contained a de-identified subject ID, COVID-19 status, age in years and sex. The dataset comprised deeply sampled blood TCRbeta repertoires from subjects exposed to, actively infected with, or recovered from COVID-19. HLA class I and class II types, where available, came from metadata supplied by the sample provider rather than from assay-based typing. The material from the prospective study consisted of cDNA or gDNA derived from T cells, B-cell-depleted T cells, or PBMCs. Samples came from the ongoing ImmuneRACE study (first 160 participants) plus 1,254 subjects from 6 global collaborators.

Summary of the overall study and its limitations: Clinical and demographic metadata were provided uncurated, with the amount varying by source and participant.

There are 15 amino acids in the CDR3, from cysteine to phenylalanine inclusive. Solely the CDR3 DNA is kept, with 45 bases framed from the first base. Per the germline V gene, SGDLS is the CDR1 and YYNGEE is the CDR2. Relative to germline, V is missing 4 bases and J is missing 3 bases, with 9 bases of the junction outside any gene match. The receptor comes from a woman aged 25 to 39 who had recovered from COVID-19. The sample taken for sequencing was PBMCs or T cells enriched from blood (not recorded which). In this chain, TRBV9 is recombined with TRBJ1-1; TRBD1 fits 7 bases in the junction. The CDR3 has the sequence CASSPRGQADTEAFF. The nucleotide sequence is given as TGTGCCAGCAGCCCCAGAGGACAGGCGGACACTGAAGCTTTCTTT.